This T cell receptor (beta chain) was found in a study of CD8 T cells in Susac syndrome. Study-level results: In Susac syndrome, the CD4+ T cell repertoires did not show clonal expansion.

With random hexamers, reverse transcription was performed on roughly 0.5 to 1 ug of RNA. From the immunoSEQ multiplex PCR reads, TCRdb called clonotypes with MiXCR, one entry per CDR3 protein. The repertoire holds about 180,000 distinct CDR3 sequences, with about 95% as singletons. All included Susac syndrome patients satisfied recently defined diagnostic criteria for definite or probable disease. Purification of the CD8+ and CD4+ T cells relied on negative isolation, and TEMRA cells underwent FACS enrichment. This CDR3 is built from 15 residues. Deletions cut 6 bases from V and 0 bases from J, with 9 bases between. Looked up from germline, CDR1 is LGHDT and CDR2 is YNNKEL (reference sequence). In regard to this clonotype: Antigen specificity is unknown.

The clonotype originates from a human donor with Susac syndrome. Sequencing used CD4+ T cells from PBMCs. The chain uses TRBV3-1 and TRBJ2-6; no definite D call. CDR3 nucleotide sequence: TGTGCCAGCAGATCCTCCAGCTCTGGGGCCAACGTCCTGACTTTC. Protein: CASRSSSSGANVLTF.